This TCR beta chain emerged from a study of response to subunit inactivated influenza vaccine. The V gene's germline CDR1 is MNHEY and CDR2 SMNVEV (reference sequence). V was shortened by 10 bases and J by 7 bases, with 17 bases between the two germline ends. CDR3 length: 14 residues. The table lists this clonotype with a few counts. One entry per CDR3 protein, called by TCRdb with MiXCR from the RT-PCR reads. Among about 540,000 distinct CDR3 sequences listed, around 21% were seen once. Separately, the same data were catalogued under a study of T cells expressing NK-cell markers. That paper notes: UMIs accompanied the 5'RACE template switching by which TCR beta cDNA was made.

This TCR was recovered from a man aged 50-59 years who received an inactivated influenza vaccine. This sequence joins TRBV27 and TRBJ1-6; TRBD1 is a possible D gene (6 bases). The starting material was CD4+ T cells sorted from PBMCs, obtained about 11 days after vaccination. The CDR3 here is CATRERQANSPLHF. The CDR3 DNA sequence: TGTGCCACGAGGGAGAGACAGGCGAATTCACCCCTCCACTTT.